This TCR beta chain was identified during a study of lymphopenia after photon versus proton radiotherapy. The study, taken as a whole, reports: Relative stability marked proton patients; photon patients lost diversity and naive cells.

The length of the CDR3 is 13 residues. CDR1 is MGHRA and CDR2 is YSYEKL in the germline V gene. Deletions cut 1 base from V and 7 bases from J, with 9 bases between. Concerning this clone itself: The antigen remains undetermined.

TCRdb's table, derived via immunoSEQ multiplex PCR, lists solely in-frame clones and lacks some. Among 37,000 or so clones listed, over 65% were seen once. This clonotype was sampled from a man aged 45-65 years with gastric cancer. This chain links TRBV4-1 with TRBJ2-3; a weak D match, TRBD2 (5 bases). Here the sequenced sample was peripheral blood, taken from a patient treated with photon-based radiotherapy. The CDR3, as DNA: TGCGCCAGCAGCCAAGTTGGGGAGTATACGCAGTATTTT. Translating it yields CASSQVGEYTQYF.